The sequence of this TCR beta chain was determined in a study of graft-versus-host responses after intestinal transplantation. Study information: Tacrolimus plus steroids were given to all recipients for approximately 3 years, preceded by anti-thymocyte globulin induction.

About this clone itself: Antigen: not known.

Overall study findings and caveats: High graft-versus-host to host-versus-graft T cell clonal ratios marked allografts of patients with graft-donor macrochimerism.

Sequencing was performed with immunoSEQ multiplex PCR; in TCRdb, only in-frame clones are kept and a portion is missing. Of about 90,000 clones in the sample, over 85% are singletons; the top ten hold less than 0.5%. The CDR3 is 16 residues long. V lost 2 bases and J lost 5; bases outside the gene matches: 10. Germline V gives CDR1 SQVTM, CDR2 ANQGSEA. The V call is TRBV29-1, the J call TRBJ2-1; TRBD1 aligns across 9 bases. This specimen was unstimulated CD8+ T cells sorted from spleen or lymph node cells, taken before intestinal transplant. This TCR was recovered from a human donor who received an intestinal transplant. This chain's CDR3 is CSVEYVDRGADNEQFF. The DNA of the CDR3 is TGCAGCGTTGAATACGTTGACAGGGGGGCTGACAATGAGCAGTTCTTC.